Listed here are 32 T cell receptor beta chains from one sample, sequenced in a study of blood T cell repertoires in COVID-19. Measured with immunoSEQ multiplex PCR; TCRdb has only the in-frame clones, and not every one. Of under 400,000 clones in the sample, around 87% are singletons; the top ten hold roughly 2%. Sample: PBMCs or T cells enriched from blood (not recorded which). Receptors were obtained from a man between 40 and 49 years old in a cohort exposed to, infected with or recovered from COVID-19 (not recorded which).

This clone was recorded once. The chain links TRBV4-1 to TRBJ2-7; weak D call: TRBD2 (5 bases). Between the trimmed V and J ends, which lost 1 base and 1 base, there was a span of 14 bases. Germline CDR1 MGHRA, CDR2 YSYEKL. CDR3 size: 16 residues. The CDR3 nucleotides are TGCGCCAGCAGCCAAGCCCGGACTCGCGGGTCCTACGAGCAGTACTTC. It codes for CASSQARTRGSYEQYF.

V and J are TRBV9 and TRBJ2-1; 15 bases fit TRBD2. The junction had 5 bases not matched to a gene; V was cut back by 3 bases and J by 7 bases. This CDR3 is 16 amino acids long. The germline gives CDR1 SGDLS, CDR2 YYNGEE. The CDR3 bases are TGTGCCAGCAGCGCCTGGACTAGCGGGAGGGTTAATGAGCAGTTCTTC. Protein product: CASSAWTSGRVNEQFF.

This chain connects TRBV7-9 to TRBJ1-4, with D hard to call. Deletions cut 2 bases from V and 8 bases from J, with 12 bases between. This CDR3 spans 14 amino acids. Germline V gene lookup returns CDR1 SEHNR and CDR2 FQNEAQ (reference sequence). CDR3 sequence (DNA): TGTGCCAGCAGCTTACTAGGCACGAGGGAAAAACTGTTTTTT. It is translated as CASSLLGTREKLFF.

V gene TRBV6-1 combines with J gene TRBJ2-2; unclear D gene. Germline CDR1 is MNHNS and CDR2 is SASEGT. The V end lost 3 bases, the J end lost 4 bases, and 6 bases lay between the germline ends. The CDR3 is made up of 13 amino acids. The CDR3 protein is CASSDPVTGELFF. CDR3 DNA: TGTGCCAGCAGTGATCCGGTCACCGGGGAGCTGTTTTTT.

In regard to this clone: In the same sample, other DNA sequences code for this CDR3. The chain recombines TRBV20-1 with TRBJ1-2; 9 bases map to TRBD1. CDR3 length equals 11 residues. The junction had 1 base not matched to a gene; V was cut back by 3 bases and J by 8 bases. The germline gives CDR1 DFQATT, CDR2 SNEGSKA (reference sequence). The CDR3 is CSARDRGGYTF. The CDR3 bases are TGCAGTGCTAGGGACAGGGGCGGCTACACCTTC.

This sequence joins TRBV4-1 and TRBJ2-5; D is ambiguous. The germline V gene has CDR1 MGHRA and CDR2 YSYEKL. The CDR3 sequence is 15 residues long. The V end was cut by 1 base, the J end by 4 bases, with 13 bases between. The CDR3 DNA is TGCGCCAGCAGCCAAGGCGATTACCGAAGAGAGACCCAGTACTTC. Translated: CASSQGDYRRETQYF.

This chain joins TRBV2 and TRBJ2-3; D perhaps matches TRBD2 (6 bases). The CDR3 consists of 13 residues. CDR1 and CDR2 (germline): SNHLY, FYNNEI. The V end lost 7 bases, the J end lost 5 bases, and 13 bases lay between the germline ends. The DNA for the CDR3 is TGTGCCAGCACTTGGGACTTAAAAGATACGCAGTATTTT. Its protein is CASTWDLKDTQYF. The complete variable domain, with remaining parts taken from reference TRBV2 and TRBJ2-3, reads EPEVTQTPSHQVTQMGQEVILRCVPISNHLYFYWYRQILGQKVEFLVSFYNNEISEKSEIFDDQFSVERPDGSNFTLKIRSTKLEDSAMYFCASTWDLKDTQYFGPGTRLTVL.

The CDR3 loop reads CASSSRTGVNTEAFF. The CDR3 bases are TGTGCCAGCAGCTCCCGGACGGGAGTCAACACTGAAGCTTTCTTT. The J gene is TRBJ1-1, the V gene TRBV9; D gene unclear. Looked up from germline, CDR1 is SGDLS and CDR2 is YYNGEE. V shed 4 bases and J shed 2 bases, with 15 bases lying between them. This CDR3 region has 15 residues.

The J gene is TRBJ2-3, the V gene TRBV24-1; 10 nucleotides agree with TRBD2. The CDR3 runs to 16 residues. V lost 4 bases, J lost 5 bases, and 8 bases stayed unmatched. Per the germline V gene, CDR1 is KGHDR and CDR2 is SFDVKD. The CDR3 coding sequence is TGTGCCACCAGTGAAACGGGACTAGCGAGGATAGATACGCAGTATTTT. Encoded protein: CATSETGLARIDTQYF.

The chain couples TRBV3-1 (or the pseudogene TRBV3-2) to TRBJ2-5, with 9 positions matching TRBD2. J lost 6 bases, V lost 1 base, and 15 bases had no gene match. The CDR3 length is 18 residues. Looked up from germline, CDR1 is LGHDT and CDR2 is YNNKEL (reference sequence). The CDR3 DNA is TGTGCCAGCAGCCAAGTTGGCAGGGGTAGCGGGAGCGTGAAGACCCAGTACTTC. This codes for CASSQVGRGSGSVKTQYF.

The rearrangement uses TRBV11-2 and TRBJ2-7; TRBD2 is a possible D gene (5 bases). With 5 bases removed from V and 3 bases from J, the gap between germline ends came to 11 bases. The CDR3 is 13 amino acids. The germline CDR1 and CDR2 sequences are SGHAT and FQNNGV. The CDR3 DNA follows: TGTGCCAGCAGCCCCCTGGACTTCTACGAGCAGTACTTC. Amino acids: CASSPLDFYEQYF. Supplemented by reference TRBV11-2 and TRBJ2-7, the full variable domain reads EAGVAQSPRYKIIEKRQSVAFWCNPISGHATLYWYQQILGQGPKLLIQFQNNGVVDDSQLPKDRFSAERLKGVDSTLKIQPAKLEDSAVYLCASSPLDFYEQYFGPGTRLTVT.

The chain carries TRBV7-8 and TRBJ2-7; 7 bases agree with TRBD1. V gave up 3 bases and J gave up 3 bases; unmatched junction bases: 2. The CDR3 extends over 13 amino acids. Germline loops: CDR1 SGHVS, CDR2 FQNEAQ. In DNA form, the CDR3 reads TGTGCCAGCAGCTTCAGACAGGGCTACGAGCAGTACTTC. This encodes CASSFRQGYEQYF.

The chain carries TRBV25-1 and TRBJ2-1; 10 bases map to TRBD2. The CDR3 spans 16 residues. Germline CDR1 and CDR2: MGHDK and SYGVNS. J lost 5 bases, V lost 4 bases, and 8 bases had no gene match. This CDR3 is CASSVSRTSGHNEQFF. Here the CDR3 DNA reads TGTGCCAGCAGTGTCAGCAGGACTAGCGGACACAATGAGCAGTTCTTC.

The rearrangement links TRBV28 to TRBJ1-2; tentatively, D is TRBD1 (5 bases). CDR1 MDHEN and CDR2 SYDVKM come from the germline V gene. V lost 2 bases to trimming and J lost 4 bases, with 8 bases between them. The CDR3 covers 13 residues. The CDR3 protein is CASSLTRVYGYTF. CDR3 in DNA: TGTGCCAGCAGTTTAACCAGGGTCTATGGCTACACCTTC.

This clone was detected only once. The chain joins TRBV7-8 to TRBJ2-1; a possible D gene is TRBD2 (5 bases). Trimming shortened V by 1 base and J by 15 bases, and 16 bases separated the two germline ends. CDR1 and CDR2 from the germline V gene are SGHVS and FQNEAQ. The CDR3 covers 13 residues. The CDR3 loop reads CASSLGLAPMSFF. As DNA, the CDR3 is TGTGCCAGCAGCTTAGGCCTAGCCCCCATGTCGTTCTTC. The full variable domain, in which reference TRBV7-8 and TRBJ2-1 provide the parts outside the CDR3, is GAGVSQSPRYKVAKRGQDVALRCDPISGHVSLFWYQQALGQGPEFLTYFQNEAQLDKSGLPSDRFFAERPEGSVSTLKIQRTQQEDSAVYLCASSLGLAPMSFFGPGTRLTVL.

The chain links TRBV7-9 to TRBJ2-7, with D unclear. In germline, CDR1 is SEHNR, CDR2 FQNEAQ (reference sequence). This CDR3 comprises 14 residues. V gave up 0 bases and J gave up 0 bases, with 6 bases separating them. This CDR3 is CASSLAFSSYEQYF. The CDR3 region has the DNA TGTGCCAGCAGCTTAGCGTTTAGCTCCTACGAGCAGTACTTC.

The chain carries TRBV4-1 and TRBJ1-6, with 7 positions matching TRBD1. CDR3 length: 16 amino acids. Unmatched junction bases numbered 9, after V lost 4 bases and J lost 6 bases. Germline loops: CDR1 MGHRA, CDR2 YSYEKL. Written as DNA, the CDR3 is TGCGCCAGCAGCCGAAGCCCGACAGGGAGTAATTCACCCCTCCACTTT. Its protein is CASSRSPTGSNSPLHF.

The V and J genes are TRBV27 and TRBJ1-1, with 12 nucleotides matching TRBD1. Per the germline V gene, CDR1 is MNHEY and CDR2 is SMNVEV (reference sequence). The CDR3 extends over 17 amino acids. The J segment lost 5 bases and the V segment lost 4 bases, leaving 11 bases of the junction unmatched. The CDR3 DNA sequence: TGTGCCAGCAGTTCGACGTGGGACAGGGGGCGCCATACTGAAGCTTTCTTT. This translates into CASSSTWDRGRHTEAFF.

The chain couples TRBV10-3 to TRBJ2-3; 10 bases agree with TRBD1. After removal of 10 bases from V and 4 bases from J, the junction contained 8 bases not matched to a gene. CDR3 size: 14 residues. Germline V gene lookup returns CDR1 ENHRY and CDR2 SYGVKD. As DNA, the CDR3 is TGTGCCACCTCCGGGACAGGGGTGTCAGATACGCAGTATTTT. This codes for CATSGTGVSDTQYF.

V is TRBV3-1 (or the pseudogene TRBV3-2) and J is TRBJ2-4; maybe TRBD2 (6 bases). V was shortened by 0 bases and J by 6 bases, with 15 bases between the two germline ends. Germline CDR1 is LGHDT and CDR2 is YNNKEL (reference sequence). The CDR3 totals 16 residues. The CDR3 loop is CASSQDFGERVNIQYF. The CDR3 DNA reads TGTGCCAGCAGCCAAGATTTCGGAGAGCGGGTAAACATTCAGTACTTC.

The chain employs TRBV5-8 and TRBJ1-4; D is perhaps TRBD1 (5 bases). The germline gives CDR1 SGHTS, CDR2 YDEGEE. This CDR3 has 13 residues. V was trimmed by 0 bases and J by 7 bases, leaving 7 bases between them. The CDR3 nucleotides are TGTGCCAGCAGCTTGGTCAGGGCTGAAAAACTGTTTTTT. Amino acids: CASSLVRAEKLFF.

The CDR3 DNA follows: TGTGCCAGCAGTGAAGCAGGCCTGCGACATATACCAAACACCATATATTTT. Its protein product is CASSEAGLRHIPNTIYF. The rearrangement uses TRBV6-1 and TRBJ1-3; D remains unclear. Trimming removed 0 bases from V and 6 bases from J, with 18 bases in between. Germline-derived CDR1 and CDR2 are MNHNS and SASEGT. This CDR3 spans 17 amino acids.

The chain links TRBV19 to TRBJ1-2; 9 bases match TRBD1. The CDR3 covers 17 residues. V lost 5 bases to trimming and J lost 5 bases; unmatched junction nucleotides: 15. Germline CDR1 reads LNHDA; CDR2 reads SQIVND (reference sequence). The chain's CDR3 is CASSSQTGTGLKYGYTF. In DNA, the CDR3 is TGTGCCAGTAGTTCACAAACCGGGACAGGGCTGAAGTATGGCTACACCTTC.

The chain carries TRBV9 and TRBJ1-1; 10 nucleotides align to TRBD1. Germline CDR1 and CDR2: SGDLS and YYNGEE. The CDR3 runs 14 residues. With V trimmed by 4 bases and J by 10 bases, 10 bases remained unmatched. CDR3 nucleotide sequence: TGTGCCAGCAGCCCAGGGACAGGGGTTTACGGAGCTTTCTTT. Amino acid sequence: CASSPGTGVYGAFF.

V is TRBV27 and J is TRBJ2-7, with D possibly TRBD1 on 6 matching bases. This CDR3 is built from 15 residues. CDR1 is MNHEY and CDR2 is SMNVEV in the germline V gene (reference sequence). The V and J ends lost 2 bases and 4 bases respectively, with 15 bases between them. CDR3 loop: CASSLRTSRGYEQYF. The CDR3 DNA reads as TGTGCCAGCAGTTTACGGACGTCCAGGGGATACGAGCAGTACTTC.

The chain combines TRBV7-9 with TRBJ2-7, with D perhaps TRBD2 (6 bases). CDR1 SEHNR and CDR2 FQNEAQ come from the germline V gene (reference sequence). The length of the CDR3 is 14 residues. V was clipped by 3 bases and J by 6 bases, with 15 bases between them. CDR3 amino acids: CASSFTSGTVEQYF. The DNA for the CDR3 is TGTGCCAGCAGCTTCACTTCGGGGACTGTCGAGCAGTACTTC.

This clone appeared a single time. This CDR3 reads CASSLNPQGSGEQYF. CDR3 bases: TGTGCCAGCAGCCTCAACCCACAGGGATCGGGGGAGCAGTACTTC. The rearrangement links TRBV2 to TRBJ2-7; D might be TRBD1 (6 bases). This CDR3 region has 15 residues. The V and J ends lost 6 bases and 7 bases respectively, with 22 bases between them. In germline, CDR1 is SNHLY, CDR2 FYNNEI.

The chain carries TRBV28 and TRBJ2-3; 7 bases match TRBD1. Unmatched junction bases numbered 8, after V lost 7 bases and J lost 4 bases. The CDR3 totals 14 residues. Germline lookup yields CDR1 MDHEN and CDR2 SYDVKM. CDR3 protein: CASTLGQISDTQYF. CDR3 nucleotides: TGTGCCAGCACCTTGGGACAGATATCAGATACGCAGTATTTT.

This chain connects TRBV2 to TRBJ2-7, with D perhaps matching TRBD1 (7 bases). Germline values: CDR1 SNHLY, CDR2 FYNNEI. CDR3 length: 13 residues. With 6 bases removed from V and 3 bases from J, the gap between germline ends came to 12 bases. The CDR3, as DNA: TGTGCCAGCAGGGCGGGACAGAGCTACGAGCAGTACTTC. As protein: CASRAGQSYEQYF.

The CDR3 DNA reads TGTGCCAGCAGCACTCTAGCGGGACAGATTTCCTACGAGCAGTACTTC. As protein: CASSTLAGQISYEQYF. This sequence joins TRBV7-8 and TRBJ2-7, with TRBD2 identical over 9 bases. With 5 bases clipped from V and 1 base from J, the junction kept 9 bases outside the gene matches. The CDR3 spans 16 residues. CDR1 is SGHVS and CDR2 is FQNEAQ in the germline V gene.

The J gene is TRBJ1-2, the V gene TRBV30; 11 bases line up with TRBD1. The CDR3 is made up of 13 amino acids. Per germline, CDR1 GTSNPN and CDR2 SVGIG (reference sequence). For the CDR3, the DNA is TGTGGGAGAGAAATGGACAGGGGGCTTGGCTACACCTTC. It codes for CGREMDRGLGYTF.

CDR3 region: CSARVRQTQYF. In nucleotides, the CDR3 is TGCAGTGCCAGGGTCAGACAGACCCAGTACTTC. The V gene is TRBV20-1, the J gene TRBJ2-5; the D gene is possibly TRBD1 (5 bases). V lost 6 bases and J 6 bases, leaving 11 bases between the germline ends. This CDR3 has 11 amino acids. CDR1 is DFQATT and CDR2 is SNEGSKA in the germline V gene (reference sequence).